A selection of T cell receptor beta chains follows, all from one sample in a study of blood T cells in healthy people across ages. MiXCR, run by TCRdb on the 5' RACE reads, gives a single entry per CDR3 protein. Of over a million distinct CDR3 sequences in the sample, under 55% were seen once. The sequencing input was blood. The receptors were sampled from a woman under 30 in good health. The conserved cysteine and the conserved F or W are not part of the CDR3 here.

TRBJ2-1	TRBV9	ASSVVPGEYNEQF
TRBJ2-1	TRBV10-2	ASSGTGTNEQF
TRBJ2-3	TRBV4-3	ASSTMTGSTDTQY
TRBJ2-1	TRBV10-3	AISESSYYNEQF
NA	TRBV13	ASSLGLGGRANNGQF
NA	TRBV20-1	SARGLAGGSTKEQY
TRBJ1-6	TRBV6-1	ASKGGFAHNSPLH
TRBJ2-4	TRBV12-3/TRBV12-4	ASSLLGRGNIQY
TRBJ1-1	TRBV19	ASSMTIHTEAF
TRBJ2-3	TRBV12-3/TRBV12-4	ASLGRELAGYSSTDTQY
TRBJ2-1	TRBV7-6	ASSLKGGGIPYNEQF
TRBJ2-7	TRBV29-1	SVCPGKDYEQY
TRBJ2-1	TRBV18	AGSPSGTRSYNEQF
TRBJ2-5	TRBV24-1	ATRTSGEGTQY
TRBJ1-5	TRBV7-2	ASSRRTGIGDQPQH
TRBJ2-3	TRBV28	ASSLTEAGTGTDTQY
TRBJ2-3	TRBV9	ASSGRDRVPDTQY
TRBJ1-2	TRBV15	ATSSLPHYGGARYGYT
TRBJ2-7	TRBV5-1	ASSLDPVASYEQY
TRBJ1-4	TRBV11-2	ASSPHRAAKLF
TRBJ1-5	TRBV19	ATGFLGPQH
TRBJ2-4	TRBV25-1	ASSEPGQGDIAKNIQY
TRBJ2-3	TRBV12-3/TRBV12-4	ASSLSRQARSSTDTQY
TRBJ2-6	TRBV21-1	ASSKARTLSGANVLT
TRBJ2-7	TRBV20-1	SASTDHYEQY
TRBJ2-1	TRBV9	ASSALAGIYNEQF
TRBJ1-1	TRBV7-9	ASSGPGTVEAF
TRBJ1-2	TRBV5-1	ASSLAYGQYGYT
TRBJ2-3	TRBV28	ASSFRGLAGGPRIDTQY
TRBJ1-5	TRBV2	ASRVGGYQPQH
TRBJ2-5	TRBV4-3	ASSQEGRGQETQY
TRBJ2-7	TRBV4-3	ASSQEPGSSYEQY
TRBJ1-6	TRBV18	ASSSGAGSYNSPLH
TRBJ1-1	TRBV18	ASSPRVGQGITEAF
TRBJ2-1	TRBV5-1	ASTLLASGGSNEQF
TRBJ2-7	TRBV10-3	AINEGSSYEQY
TRBJ1-6	TRBV7-9	ASSLLIPLH
TRBJ1-1	TRBV29-1	SVSHADAEAF
TRBJ1-5	TRBV21-1	ASSSAGLSNQPQH
TRBJ2-7	TRBV7-9	ASSFHLGGAYEQY
TRBJ1-1	TRBV20-1	SAPIQGVTEAF
TRBJ2-3	TRBV20-1	SASGRADTQY
TRBJ2-1	TRBV29-1	SVAAGAAGDNEQF
TRBJ1-1	TRBV7-2	ASSLALGGPGAF
TRBJ2-7	TRBV12-3/TRBV12-4	ASSFGDNPYEQY
TRBJ2-3	TRBV20-1	SATIGSDTQY